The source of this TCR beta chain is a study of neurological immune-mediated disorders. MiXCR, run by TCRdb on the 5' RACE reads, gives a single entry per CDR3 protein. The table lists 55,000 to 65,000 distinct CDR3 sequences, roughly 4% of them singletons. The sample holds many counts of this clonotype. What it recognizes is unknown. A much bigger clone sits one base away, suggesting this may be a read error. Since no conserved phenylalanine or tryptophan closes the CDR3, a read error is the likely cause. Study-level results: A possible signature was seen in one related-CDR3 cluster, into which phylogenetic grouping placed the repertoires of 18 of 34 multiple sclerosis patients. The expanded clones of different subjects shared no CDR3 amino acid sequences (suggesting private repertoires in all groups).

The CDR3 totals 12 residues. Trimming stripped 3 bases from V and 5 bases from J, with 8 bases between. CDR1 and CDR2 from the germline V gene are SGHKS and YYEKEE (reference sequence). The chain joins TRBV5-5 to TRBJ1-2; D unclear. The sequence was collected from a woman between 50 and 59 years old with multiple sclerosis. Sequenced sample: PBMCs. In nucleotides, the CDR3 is TGTGCCAGCAGCTCGGACGGTTATGGCTACACCTGC. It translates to CASSSDGYGYTC.